The source of this T cell receptor (beta chain) is a study of CD8+CD57+ T cells in acquired aplastic anemia. Study as a whole: Each DNA sample taken from sorted CD4+ and CD8+ cells came to 3 to 3.5 ug on average.

All patients picked for sequencing had shown, by flow cytometry, an expansion of CD8+CD57+ cells. Per germline, CDR1 LNHNV and CDR2 YYDKDF (reference sequence). Trimming stripped 1 base from V and 2 bases from J, with 10 bases between. The CDR3 sequence is 15 residues long. According to the study, genomic DNA was the template for TCR beta VDJ and CDR3 profiling. TCRdb used MiXCR to reprocess the reads, holding one entry per CDR3 protein. The profile shows about 290,000 distinct CDR3 sequences, 45% to 65% of them singletons. Sequenced sample: sorted CD4+, CD8+, or CD8+CD57+ T cells (not recorded which) from PBMCs. V gene TRBV15 combines with J gene TRBJ2-3; D gene unclear. This TCR was recovered from a human donor with aplastic anemia. The CDR3 loop is CATSRGQTSTDTQYF. The CDR3 region has the DNA TGTGCCACCAGCAGAGGGCAGACATCCACAGATACGCAGTATTTT.